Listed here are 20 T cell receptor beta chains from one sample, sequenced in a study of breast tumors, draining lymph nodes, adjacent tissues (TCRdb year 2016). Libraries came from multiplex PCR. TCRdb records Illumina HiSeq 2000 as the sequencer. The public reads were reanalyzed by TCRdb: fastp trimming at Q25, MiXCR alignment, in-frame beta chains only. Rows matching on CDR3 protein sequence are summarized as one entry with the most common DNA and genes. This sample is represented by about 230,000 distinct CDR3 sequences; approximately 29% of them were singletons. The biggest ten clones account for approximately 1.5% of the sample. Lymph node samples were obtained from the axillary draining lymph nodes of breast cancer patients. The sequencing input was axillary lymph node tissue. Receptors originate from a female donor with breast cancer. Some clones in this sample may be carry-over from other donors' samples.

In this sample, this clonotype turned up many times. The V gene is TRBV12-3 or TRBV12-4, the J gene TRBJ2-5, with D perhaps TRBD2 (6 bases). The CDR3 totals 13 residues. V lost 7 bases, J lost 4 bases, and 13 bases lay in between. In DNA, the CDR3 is TGTGCCAGCACTTCAGGAGGGTCAGAGACCCAGTACTTC. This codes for CASTSGGSETQYF.

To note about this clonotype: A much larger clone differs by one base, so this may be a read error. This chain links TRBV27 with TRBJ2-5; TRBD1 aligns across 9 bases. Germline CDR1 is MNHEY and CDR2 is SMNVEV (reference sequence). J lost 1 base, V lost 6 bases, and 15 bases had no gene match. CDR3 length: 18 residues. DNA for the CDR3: TGTGCCAGCAGCCCGGACAGGGGAGGGGAGCTACTCCAAGAGACCCAGTACTTC. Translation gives CASSPDRGGELLQETQYF.

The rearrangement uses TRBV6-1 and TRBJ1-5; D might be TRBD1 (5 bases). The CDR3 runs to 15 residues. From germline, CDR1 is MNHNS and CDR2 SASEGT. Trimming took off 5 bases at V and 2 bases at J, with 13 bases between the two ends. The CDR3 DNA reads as TGTGCCAGCAGTTGGCCCAGGGAGGGCAATCAGCCCCAGCATTTT. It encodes CASSWPREGNQPQHF.

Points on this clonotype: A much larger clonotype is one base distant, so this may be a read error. The CDR3 region is CASSQNTASTDTPYF. DNA for the CDR3: TGTGCCAGCAGCCAAAATACAGCTAGCACAGATACGCCGTATTTT. The chain links TRBV14 to TRBJ2-3; the D gene is possibly TRBD2 (5 bases). Germline lookup yields CDR1 SGHDN and CDR2 FVKESK. The CDR3 totals 15 residues.

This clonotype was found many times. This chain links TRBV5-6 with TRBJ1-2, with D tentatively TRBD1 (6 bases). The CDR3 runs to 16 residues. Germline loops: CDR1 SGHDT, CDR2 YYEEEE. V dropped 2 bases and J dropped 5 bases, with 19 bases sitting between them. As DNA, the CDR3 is TGTGCCAGCAGCTTTGTCGGGCCGGGGGCGCGGTATGGCTACACCTTC. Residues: CASSFVGPGARYGYTF. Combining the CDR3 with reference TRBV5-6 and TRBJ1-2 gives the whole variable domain DAGVTQSPTHLIKTRGQQVTLRCSPKSGHDTVSWYQQALGQGPQFIFQYYEEEERQRGNFPDRFSGHQFPNYSSELNVNALLLGDSALYLCASSFVGPGARYGYTFGSGTRLTVV.

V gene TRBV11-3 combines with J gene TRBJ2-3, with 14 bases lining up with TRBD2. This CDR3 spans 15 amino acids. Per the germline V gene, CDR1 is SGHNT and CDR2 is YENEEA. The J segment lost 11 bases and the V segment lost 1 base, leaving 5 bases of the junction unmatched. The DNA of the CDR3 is TGTGCCAGCAGCTTAGGGGGACTAGCGGGAGAGGAGCAGTATTTT. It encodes CASSLGGLAGEEQYF. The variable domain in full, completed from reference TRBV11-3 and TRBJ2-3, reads EAGVVQSPRYKIIEKKQPVAFWCNPISGHNTLYWYLQNLGQGPELLIRYENEEAVDDSQLPKDRFSAERLKGVDSTLKIQPAELGDSAVYLCASSLGGLAGEEQYFGPGTRLTVL.

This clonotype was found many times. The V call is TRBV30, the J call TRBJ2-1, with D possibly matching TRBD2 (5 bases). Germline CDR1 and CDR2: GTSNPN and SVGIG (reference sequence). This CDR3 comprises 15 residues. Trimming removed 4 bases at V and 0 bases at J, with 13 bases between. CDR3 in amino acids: CAWKKRTSSYNEQFF. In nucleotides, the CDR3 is TGTGCCTGGAAGAAGCGGACGAGCTCCTACAATGAGCAGTTCTTC.

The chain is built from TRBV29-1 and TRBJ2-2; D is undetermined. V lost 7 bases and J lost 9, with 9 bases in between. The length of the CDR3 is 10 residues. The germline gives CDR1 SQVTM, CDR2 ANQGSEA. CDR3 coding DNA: TGCAGCGAGGCTCAACGGGAGCTGTTTTTT. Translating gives CSEAQRELFF.

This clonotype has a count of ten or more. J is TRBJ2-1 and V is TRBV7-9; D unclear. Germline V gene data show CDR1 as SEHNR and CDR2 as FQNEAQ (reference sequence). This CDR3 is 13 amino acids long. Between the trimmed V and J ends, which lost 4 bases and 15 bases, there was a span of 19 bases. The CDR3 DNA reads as TGTGCCAGCAGCTCAAACCATCTGTTCCGTCTGTTCTTC. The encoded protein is CASSSNHLFRLFF.

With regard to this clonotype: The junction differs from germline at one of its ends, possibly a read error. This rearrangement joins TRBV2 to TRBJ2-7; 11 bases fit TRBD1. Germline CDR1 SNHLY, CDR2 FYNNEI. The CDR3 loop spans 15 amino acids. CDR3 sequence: CASSAGTGGAGELYF. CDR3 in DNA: TGTGCCAGCAGCGCCGGGACAGGGGGGGCCGGGGAGCTGTACTTC.

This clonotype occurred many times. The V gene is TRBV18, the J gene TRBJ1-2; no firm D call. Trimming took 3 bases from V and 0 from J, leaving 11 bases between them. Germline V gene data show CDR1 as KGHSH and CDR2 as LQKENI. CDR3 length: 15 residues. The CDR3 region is CASSPSMGANYGYTF. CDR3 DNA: TGTGCCAGCTCACCCTCGATGGGAGCTAACTATGGCTACACCTTC.

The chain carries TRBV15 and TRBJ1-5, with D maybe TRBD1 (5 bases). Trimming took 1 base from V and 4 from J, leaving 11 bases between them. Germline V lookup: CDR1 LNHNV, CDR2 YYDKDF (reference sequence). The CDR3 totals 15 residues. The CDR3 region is CATSRAGSANQPQHF. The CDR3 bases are TGTGCCACCAGCAGAGCAGGGTCGGCGAATCAGCCCCAGCATTTT.

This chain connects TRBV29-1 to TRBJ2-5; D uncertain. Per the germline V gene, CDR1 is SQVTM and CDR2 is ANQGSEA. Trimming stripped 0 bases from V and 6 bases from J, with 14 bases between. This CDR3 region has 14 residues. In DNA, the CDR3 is TGCAGCGTTGAAGATCAGGTAGATACGCAGACCCAGTACTTC. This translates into CSVEDQVDTQTQYF.

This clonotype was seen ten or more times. The DNA of the CDR3 is TGTGCCAGCAGCCCTAGACAGGGGGCGGGCGAGCAGTACTTC. Its translation is CASSPRQGAGEQYF. V usage is TRBV11-3 and J usage is TRBJ2-7; 10 positions match TRBD1. The ends lost 5 bases at V and 6 bases at J; junction bases unmatched: 7. CDR3 length: 14 residues. The germline gives CDR1 SGHNT, CDR2 YENEEA.

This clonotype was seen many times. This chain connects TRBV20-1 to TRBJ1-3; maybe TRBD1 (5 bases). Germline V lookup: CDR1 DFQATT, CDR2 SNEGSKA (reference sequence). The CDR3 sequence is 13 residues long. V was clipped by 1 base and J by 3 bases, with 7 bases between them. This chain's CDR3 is CSARVQGGNTIYF. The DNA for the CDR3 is TGCAGTGCTAGAGTGCAGGGTGGAAACACCATATATTTT.

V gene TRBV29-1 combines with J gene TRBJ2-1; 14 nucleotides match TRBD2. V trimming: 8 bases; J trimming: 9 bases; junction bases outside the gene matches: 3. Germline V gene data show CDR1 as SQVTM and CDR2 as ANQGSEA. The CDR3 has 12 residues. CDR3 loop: CSHGLAGGEQFF. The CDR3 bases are TGCAGCCACGGACTAGCGGGGGGTGAGCAGTTCTTC.

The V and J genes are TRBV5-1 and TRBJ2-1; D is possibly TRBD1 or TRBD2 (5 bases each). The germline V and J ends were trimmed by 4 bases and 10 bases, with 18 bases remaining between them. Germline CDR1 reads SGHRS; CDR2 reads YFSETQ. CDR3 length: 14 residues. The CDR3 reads CASSPRDAYNEQFF. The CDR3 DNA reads TGCGCCAGCAGCCCACGGGACGCATATAACGAGCAGTTCTTC.

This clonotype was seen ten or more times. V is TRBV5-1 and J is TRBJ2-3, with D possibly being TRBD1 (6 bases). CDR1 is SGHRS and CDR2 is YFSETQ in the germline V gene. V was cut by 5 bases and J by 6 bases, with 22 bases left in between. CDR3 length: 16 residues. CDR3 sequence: CASRLRPGQTADTQYF. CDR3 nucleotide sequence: TGCGCCAGCAGGCTTCGTCCGGGACAAACGGCTGATACGCAGTATTTT.

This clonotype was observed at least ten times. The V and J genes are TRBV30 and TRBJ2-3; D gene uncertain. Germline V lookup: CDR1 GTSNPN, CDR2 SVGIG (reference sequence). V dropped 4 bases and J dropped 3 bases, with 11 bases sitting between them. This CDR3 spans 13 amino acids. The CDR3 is CAWNAIRTDTQYF. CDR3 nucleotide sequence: TGTGCCTGGAACGCTATTAGGACAGATACGCAGTATTTT.

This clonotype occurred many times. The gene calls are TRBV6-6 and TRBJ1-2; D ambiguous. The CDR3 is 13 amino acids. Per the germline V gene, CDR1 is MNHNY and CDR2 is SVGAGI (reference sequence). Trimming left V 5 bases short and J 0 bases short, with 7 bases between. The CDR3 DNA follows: TGTGCCAGCAGTGTTCTAGCTAACTATGGCTACACCTTC. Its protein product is CASSVLANYGYTF.